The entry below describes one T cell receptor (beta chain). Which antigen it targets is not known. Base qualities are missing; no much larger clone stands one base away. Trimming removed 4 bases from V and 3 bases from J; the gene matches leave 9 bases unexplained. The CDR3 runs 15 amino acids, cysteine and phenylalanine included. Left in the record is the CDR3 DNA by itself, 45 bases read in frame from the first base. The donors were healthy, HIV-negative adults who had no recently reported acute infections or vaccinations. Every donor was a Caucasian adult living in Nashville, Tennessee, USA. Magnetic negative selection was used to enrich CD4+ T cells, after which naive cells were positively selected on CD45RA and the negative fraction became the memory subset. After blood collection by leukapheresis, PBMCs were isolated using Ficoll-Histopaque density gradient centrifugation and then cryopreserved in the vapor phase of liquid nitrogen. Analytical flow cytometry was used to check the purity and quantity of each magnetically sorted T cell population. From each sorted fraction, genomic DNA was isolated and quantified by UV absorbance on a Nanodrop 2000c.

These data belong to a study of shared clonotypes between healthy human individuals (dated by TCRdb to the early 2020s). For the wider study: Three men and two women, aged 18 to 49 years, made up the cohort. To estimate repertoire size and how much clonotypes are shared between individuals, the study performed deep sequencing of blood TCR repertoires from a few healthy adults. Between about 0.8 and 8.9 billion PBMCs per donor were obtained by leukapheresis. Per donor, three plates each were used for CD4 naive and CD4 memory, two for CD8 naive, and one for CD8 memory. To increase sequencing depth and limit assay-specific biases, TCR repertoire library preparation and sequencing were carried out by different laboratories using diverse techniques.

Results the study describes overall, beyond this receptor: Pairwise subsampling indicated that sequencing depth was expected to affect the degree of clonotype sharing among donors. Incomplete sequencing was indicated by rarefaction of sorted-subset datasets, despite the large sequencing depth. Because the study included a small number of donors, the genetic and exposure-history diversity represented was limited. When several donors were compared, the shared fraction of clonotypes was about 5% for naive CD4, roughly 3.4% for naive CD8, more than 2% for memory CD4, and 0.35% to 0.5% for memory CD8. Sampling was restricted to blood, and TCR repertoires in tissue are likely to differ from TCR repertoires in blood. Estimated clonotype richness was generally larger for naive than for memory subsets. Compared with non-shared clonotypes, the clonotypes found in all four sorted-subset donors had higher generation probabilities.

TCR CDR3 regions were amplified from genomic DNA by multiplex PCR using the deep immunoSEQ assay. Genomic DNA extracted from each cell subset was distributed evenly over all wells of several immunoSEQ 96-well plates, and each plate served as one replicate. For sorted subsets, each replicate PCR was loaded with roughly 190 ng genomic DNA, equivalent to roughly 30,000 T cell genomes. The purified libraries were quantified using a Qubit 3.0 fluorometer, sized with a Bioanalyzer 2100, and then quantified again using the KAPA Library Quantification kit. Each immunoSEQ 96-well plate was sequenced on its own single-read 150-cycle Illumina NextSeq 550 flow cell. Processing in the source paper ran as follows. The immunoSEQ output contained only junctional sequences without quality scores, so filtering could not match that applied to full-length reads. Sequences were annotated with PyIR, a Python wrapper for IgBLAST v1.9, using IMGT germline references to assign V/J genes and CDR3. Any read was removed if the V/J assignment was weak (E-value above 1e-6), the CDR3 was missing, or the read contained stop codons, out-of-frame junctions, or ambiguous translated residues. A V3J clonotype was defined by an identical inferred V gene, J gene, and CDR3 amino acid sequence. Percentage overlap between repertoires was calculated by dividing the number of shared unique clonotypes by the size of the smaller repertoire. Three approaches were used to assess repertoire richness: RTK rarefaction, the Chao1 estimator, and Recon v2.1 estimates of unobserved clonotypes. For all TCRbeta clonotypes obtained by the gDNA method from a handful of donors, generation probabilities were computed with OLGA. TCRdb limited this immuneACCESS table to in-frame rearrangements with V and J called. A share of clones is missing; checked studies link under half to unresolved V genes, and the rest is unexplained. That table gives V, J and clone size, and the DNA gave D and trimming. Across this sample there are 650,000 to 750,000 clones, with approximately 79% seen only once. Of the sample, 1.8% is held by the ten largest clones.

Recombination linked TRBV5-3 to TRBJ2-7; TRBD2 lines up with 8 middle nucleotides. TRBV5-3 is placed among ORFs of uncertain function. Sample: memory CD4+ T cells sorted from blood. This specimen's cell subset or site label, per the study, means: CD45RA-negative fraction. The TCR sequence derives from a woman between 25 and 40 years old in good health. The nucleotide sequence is TGTGCCAGAAGCCTACCGGAGAGCGGGAGCTACGAGCAGTACTTC. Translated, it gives CARSLPESGSYEQYF.